This TCR beta chain was recorded in a study of neurological immune-mediated disorders. The ends were cut back, 0 bases at V and 5 bases at J, with 14 bases in the middle. The CDR3 consists of 14 residues. Per the germline V gene, CDR1 is DFQATT and CDR2 is SNEGSKA (reference sequence). This clonotype occurred many times. Synthesis of cDNA used 5'RACE (with 10-nucleotide random UMIs). TCRdb re-called the 5' RACE reads through MiXCR, storing one row per CDR3 protein. Of around 25,000 distinct CDR3 sequences listed, about an eighth are singletons. The TCR originated in a woman aged 60-75 years with HTLV-1-associated myelopathy (HAM/TSP). This chain joins TRBV20-1 and TRBJ2-7, with D tentatively TRBD2 (5 bases). The sample comprised PBMCs. The CDR3 nucleotides read TGCAGTGCTAGAGACAGGCTAGCTCCCCACGAGCAGTACTTC. This encodes CSARDRLAPHEQYF.